This is a list of T cell receptor beta chains from one sample in a study of cytomegalovirus exposure and HLA in healthy donors. Clones were sequenced by immunoSEQ multiplex PCR, and TCRdb holds only the in-frame ones, with some missing. The repertoire consists of 100,000 to 150,000 clones, with 81% occurring once and the leading ten covering less than 2.5%. Sequencing input: PBMCs. The source is a woman in her 40s in good health and CMV-seronegative. Both conserved end residues are part of each CDR3. The D gene is left open where the match is weak. Size tells how often a clone was seen (once, few, many) or the class of an expanded clone, and some rows leave it out.

TRBV6-5,TRBD1,TRBJ2-7,.,CASSYRGQGYEQYF,TGTGCCAGCAGTTACCGGGGACAGGGCTACGAGCAGTACTTC
TRBV27,.,TRBJ1-4,once,CASSLYRSPNEKLFF,TGTGCCAGCAGTTTGTATAGGAGTCCTAATGAAAAACTGTTTTTT
TRBV28,TRBD1,TRBJ2-7,.,CASSSTGTGLPYEQYF,TGTGCCAGCAGTTCGACCGGGACAGGATTACCCTACGAGCAGTACTTC
TRBV7-9,.,TRBJ1-5,.,CASSLGGQGHQPQHF,TGTGCCAGCAGCTTAGGGGGGCAGGGGCATCAGCCCCAGCATTTT
TRBV7-9,.,TRBJ1-2,.,CASSPKGWGELTYGYTF,TGTGCCAGCAGTCCGAAGGGATGGGGCGAGCTAACTTATGGCTACACCTTC
TRBV7-2,TRBD2,TRBJ2-1,.,CASSQTAGGFYEQFF,TGTGCCAGCAGCCAGACAGCGGGAGGGTTCTATGAGCAGTTCTTC
TRBV6-1,.,TRBJ1-5,.,CASSEQGIDQPQHF,TGTGCCAGCAGTGAACAGGGTATTGATCAGCCCCAGCATTTT
TRBV11-2,.,TRBJ2-1,.,CASSGGLNEQFF,TGTGCCAGCAGTGGGGGCCTCAATGAGCAGTTCTTC
TRBV4-2,.,TRBJ2-1,.,CASSHDGTKNNEQFF,TGTGCCAGCAGCCACGATGGGACAAAAAACAATGAGCAGTTCTTC
TRBV15,.,TRBJ1-5,.,CATSREQGNQPQHF,TGTGCCACCAGCAGAGAACAGGGCAATCAGCCCCAGCATTTT
TRBV9,.,TRBJ2-7,.,CASSVTPSYEQYF,TGTGCCAGCAGCGTCACACCTTCCTACGAGCAGTACTTC
TRBV28,TRBD1,TRBJ1-3,.,CASSTYRGPSGNTIYF,TGTGCCAGCTCAACTTACAGGGGTCCTTCTGGAAACACCATATATTTT
TRBV30,TRBD2,TRBJ2-5,.,CAWSVTSGGETQYF,TGTGCCTGGAGTGTAACTAGCGGGGGAGAGACCCAGTACTTC
TRBV6-1,TRBD2,TRBJ2-7,.,CASSEGAGAFYEQYF,TGTGCCAGCAGTGAAGGGGCGGGAGCCTTTTACGAGCAGTACTTC
TRBV9,TRBD2,TRBJ2-2,.,CASSPRTSVMATGELFF,TGTGCCAGCAGCCCCCGGACTAGCGTAATGGCGACCGGGGAGCTGTTTTTT
TRBV9,TRBD2,TRBJ2-1,.,CASSVGGREEVEQFF,TGTGCCAGCAGCGTGGGCGGGCGGGAGGAGGTTGAGCAGTTCTTC
TRBV30,TRBD2,TRBJ2-1,.,CASVAGGLYEQFF,TGTGCCTCCGTAGCGGGGGGTCTCTATGAGCAGTTCTTC
TRBV4-3,.,TRBJ2-1,.,CASSQDSRVTEQFF,TGCGCCAGCAGCCAAGATAGCAGGGTCACTGAGCAGTTCTTC
TRBV28,TRBD1,TRBJ2-4,.,CASSWDRGNIQYF,TGTGCCAGCAGTTGGGACAGGGGGAACATTCAGTACTTC
TRBV5-1,.,TRBJ1-1,few,CASGPTENTEAFF,TGCGCCAGCGGCCCGACAGAGAACACTGAAGCTTTCTTT
TRBV14,.,TRBJ2-5,.,CASSRLARETQYF,TGTGCCAGCAGCCGCCTAGCGAGGGAGACCCAGTACTTC
TRBV2,TRBD1,TRBJ1-4,few,CASRHKQGSNEKLFF,TGTGCCAGCAGGCACAAACAGGGGTCTAATGAAAAACTGTTTTTT
TRBV11-2,.,TRBJ2-7,.,CASIDRFLSYEQYF,TGTGCCAGCATCGACAGGTTCCTCTCCTACGAGCAGTACTTC
TRBV12-5,TRBD1,TRBJ2-1,.,CASGSFRGGQGSGNEQFF,TGTGCTAGTGGTTCGTTCAGGGGGGGACAGGGGTCTGGTAATGAGCAGTTCTTC
TRBV6-5,TRBD1,TRBJ2-7,.,CASIPVAGGHEQYF,TGTGCCAGCATCCCGGTGGCAGGGGGCCACGAGCAGTACTTC
TRBV6-4,TRBD2,TRBJ2-2,.,CASSDRGGSTGELFF,TGTGCCAGCAGTGATCGCGGGGGGAGCACCGGGGAGCTGTTTTTT
TRBV5-4,TRBD2,TRBJ2-5,.,CASSLGGRETQYF,TGTGCCAGCAGCTTGGGCGGGAGAGAGACCCAGTACTTC
TRBV25-1,.,TRBJ2-5,.,CASSPQEGAQETQYF,TGTGCCAGCAGCCCCCAGGAGGGGGCACAAGAGACCCAGTACTTC
TRBV4-2,.,TRBJ2-7,.,CASSQVGGGCEQYF,TGTGCCAGCAGCCAAGTGGGAGGAGGTTGCGAGCAGTACTTC
TRBV5-4,TRBD2,TRBJ2-2,few,CASSLGLAGGRDTGELFF,TGTGCCAGCAGCTTGGGCCTAGCGGGGGGGCGGGACACCGGGGAGCTGTTTTTT
TRBV2,.,TRBJ2-3,.,CASSGTRQGLTDTQYF,TGTGCCAGCAGTGGAACTCGACAGGGACTCACAGATACGCAGTATTTT
TRBV7-3,.,TRBJ2-1,.,CASSFAGSNEQFF,TGTGCCAGCAGCTTCGCCGGGAGTAATGAGCAGTTCTTC
TRBV5-1,TRBD1,TRBJ1-5,once,CASSFTGGGNQPQHF,TGCGCCAGCAGCTTCACAGGGGGCGGCAATCAGCCCCAGCATTTT
TRBV19,TRBD1,TRBJ1-3,.,CASRPGQRLSGNTIYF,TGTGCCAGTAGACCGGGACAGCGCCTCTCTGGAAACACCATATATTTT
TRBV9,TRBD2,TRBJ2-5,.,CASSPRTSDETQYF,TGTGCCAGCAGCCCTCGGACTAGCGACGAGACCCAGTACTTC
TRBV5-1,TRBD2,TRBJ2-5,.,CASSLAGLAGVETQYF,TGCGCCAGCAGCTTGGCCGGACTAGCGGGAGTAGAGACCCAGTACTTC
TRBV7-9,TRBD2,TRBJ2-7,.,CSSSSLAGGPSLGSYEQYF,TGTTCCAGCAGCTCCTTAGCGGGAGGGCCCTCACTGGGGTCCTACGAGCAGTACTTC
TRBV30,TRBD1,TRBJ2-7,.,CAWGQGATYEQYF,TGTGCCTGGGGACAGGGGGCAACCTACGAGCAGTACTTC
TRBV6-1,TRBD1,TRBJ2-3,.,CASSGGGPTDTQYF,TGTGCCAGCAGTGGAGGGGGCCCCACAGATACGCAGTATTTT
TRBV7-9,.,TRBJ2-2,.,CASSSISGLLATNTGELFF,TGTGCCAGCAGCTCAATTAGTGGCCTCCTAGCGACAAACACCGGGGAGCTGTTTTTT
TRBV27,.,TRBJ1-1,.,CASSLERRTEAFF,TGTGCCAGCAGTTTAGAACGGAGAACTGAAGCTTTCTTT
TRBV4-1,.,TRBJ2-7,.,CASSQEGSGRDPYEQYF,TGCGCCAGCAGCCAAGAAGGTAGTGGGCGGGACCCCTACGAGCAGTACTTC
TRBV21-1,.,TRBJ1-5,.,CASSKWGRGMNQPQHF,TGTGCCAGCAGCAAATGGGGACGGGGGATGAATCAGCCCCAGCATTTT
TRBV9,.,TRBJ2-1,.,CASSGMQTSEQFF,TGTGCCAGCAGCGGTATGCAGACATCAGAGCAGTTCTTC
TRBV5-1,.,TRBJ1-4,.,CASTLTDRTEKLFF,TGCGCCAGCACCTTAACCGACAGAACTGAAAAACTGTTTTTT
TRBV5-1,TRBD1,TRBJ2-1,.,CASSLGQGYYNEQFF,TGCGCCAGCAGCTTGGGACAGGGGTACTACAATGAGCAGTTCTTC
TRBV7-3,TRBD2,TRBJ2-3,.,CASSPGRVAGVGTQYF,TGTGCCAGCAGCCCCGGGCGGGTAGCGGGAGTAGGCACGCAGTATTTT